A single sample is the source of the 7 T cell receptor beta chains below, sequenced in a study of cytomegalovirus exposure and HLA in healthy donors. Primers included in the PCR were 60 Vbeta and 13 Jbeta primers. Sequenced by immunoSEQ multiplex PCR; TCRdb stores in-frame clones only, minus some. The sample consists of about 160,000 clones, 70% to 80% of them appearing once. Sample: PBMCs. The receptors were gathered from a man aged 18-30 years in good health and CMV-seropositive.

This chain links TRBV7-2 with TRBJ1-5; 8 bases line up with TRBD1. Trimming removed 0 bases from V and 6 bases from J; junction bases left unmatched: 13. Germline-derived CDR1 and CDR2 are SGHTA and FQGNSA. This CDR3 has 18 residues. In DNA form, the CDR3 reads TGTGCCAGCAGCTTAGCCCAACTCGGGACAGGTCAGAGTCAGCCCCAGCATTTT. This encodes CASSLAQLGTGQSQPQHF.

In the case of this clone: The junction departs from germline at one end; a sequencing error may be responsible. The chain recombines TRBV19 with TRBJ2-2, with D perhaps matching TRBD2 (5 bases). The CDR3 is made up of 13 amino acids. Germline CDR1 LNHDA, CDR2 SQIVND (reference sequence). The CDR3 spells CASSIGSGGELFF. The CDR3 nucleotides read TGTGCCAGCAGTATAGGGAGCGGAGGGGAGCTGTTTTTT.

The J gene is TRBJ1-1, the V gene TRBV21-1; no DNA check was done on the table's D call, TRBD1. TRBV21-1 is tagged as a pseudogene. This CDR3 has 20 amino acids. The CDR3 coding sequence is TGTGCCAGCAGCAAAGCGACCCTCCCGCCGGGACAGGGGATATACACTGAAGCTTTCTTT. It yields the protein CASSKATLPPGQGIYTEAFF.

The J gene is TRBJ2-3, the V gene TRBV5-4; 8 bases map to TRBD1. In germline, CDR1 is SGHNT, CDR2 YYREEE (reference sequence). The CDR3 contains 15 residues. Trimming removed 4 bases from V and 14 bases from J; junction bases left unmatched: 18. The CDR3 loop reads CASSPSQGARLHRYF. The CDR3 bases are TGTGCCAGCAGCCCTTCTCAGGGGGCGAGGCTCCACCGGTATTTT.

The genes are TRBV19 and TRBJ2-1; 7 bases map to TRBD2. CDR1 and CDR2 (germline): LNHDA, SQIVND (reference sequence). The CDR3 totals 14 residues. The V and J ends lost 3 bases and 2 bases, in that order; junction bases with no gene match: 1. In DNA form, the CDR3 reads TGTGCCAGTAGTATCGGGGGGACCTACAATGAGCAGTTCTTC. Its translation: CASSIGGTYNEQFF.

The V gene is TRBV20-1, the J gene TRBJ1-2; no clear D. Trimming pared 1 base from V and 6 bases from J, leaving 6 bases between. This CDR3 comprises 11 residues. CDR1 is DFQATT, CDR2 SNEGSKA, per germline (reference sequence). CDR3 amino acids: CSARAADGYTF. CDR3 coding DNA: TGCAGTGCTAGAGCGGCGGATGGCTACACCTTC.

The chain employs TRBV5-4 and TRBJ2-2, with 8 bases that match TRBD1. The ends lost 4 bases at V and 1 base at J; junction bases unmatched: 6. This CDR3 contains 16 residues. In germline, CDR1 is SGHNT, CDR2 YYREEE (reference sequence). CDR3 coding DNA: TGTGCCAGCAGCGCGCCCGGGACAGGGAACACCGGGGAGCTGTTTTTT. It specifies CASSAPGTGNTGELFF.